The T cell receptor (beta chain) under discussion was sequenced for a study of blood T cell repertoires in COVID-19. Overall study: Both acute and convalescent COVID-19 samples were obtained from the United States, Italy and Spain. From T cells, B-cell-depleted T cells, or PBMCs came the material, which was cDNA or gDNA.

There are a few counts of this clone. The CDR3 consists of 15 residues. Germline CDR1 and CDR2: SGHRS and YFSETQ. The V and J ends lost 0 bases and 2 bases, in that order; junction bases with no gene match: 5. In the source study's methods: For nucleated cells, counts were estimated from reference gene primer amplification. Produced via immunoSEQ multiplex PCR; TCRdb's table is partial and in-frame only. From that table come the V and J calls and clone size; the DNA was used to work out D and trimming. The sample includes about 40,000 clones, 80% of them seen just once. The sequence came from a man at least 80 years old with active or convalescent COVID-19. The V call is TRBV5-1, the J call TRBJ2-7; TRBD1 matches at 7 bases. The source material was peripheral blood. DNA of the CDR3: TGCGCCAGCAGCTTGGCCGGGACAGAAACCTACGAGCAGTACTTC. Protein sequence: CASSLAGTETYEQYF.